The source of this T cell receptor (beta chain) is a study of regulatory T cells in long-lasting Graves disease. Study in general: By definition, persistent Graves' disease involved antithyroid drugs for over 5 years alongside positive TSH receptor antibodies.

Per the germline V gene, CDR1 is SNHLY and CDR2 is FYNNEI. V lost 5 bases, J lost 7 bases, and 21 bases lay in between. The CDR3 covers 16 residues. Time point of the sample: persistent/refractory GD, antithyroid drugs over 5 years with positive TRAb. There was RNA extracted from PBMCs, and the TCR library was made from it. In this sample, this clonotype turned up a few times. Its matching antigen is unknown. A read error is likely here: a far larger clone is one base away. To make TCR beta libraries, researchers used iRepertoire HTBI primers and Arm-PCR of CDR3 regions. TCRdb redid the calling of the multiplex PCR reads with MiXCR, one entry per CDR3 protein. Of fewer than 450,000 distinct CDR3 sequences in the sample, about a fifth are singletons; the top ten hold under 25%. Overall study findings and caveats: The number of shared public clonotypes was higher in persistent patients (roughly 2,800) than new patients (around 960). With persistent disease, TRBV28, TRBJ1-2 and TRBJ2-5 were the favored segments. The TCR repertoire of persistent Graves' patients was less diverse than that of newly diagnosed ones.

Here the sequenced sample was peripheral blood mononuclear cells (PBMCs), taken when the disease was refractory, from a patient treated with antithyroid drugs. This chain connects TRBV2 to TRBJ1-5, with D possibly matching TRBD1 (6 bases). The sequence came from a female donor with Graves disease. The CDR3 is CASSSCLGGAGQPQHF. In nucleotides, the CDR3 is TGTGCCAGCAGTTCTTGCTTAGGGGGGGCCGGGCAGCCCCAGCATTTT.